The 14 T cell receptor beta chains below were found in one sample sequenced in a study of blood T cell repertoires in COVID-19. Assay used: immunoSEQ multiplex PCR; TCRdb lists only in-frame clones, some missing. The sample yields more than 110,000 clones, over 75% seen once. Input material: peripheral blood. Receptors originate from a man in his forties or fifties with acute or convalescent COVID-19.

This clone was detected only a few times. The V gene is TRBV27, the J gene TRBJ2-7, with 13 bases identical to TRBD2. Trimming removed 5 bases from V and 3 bases from J; junction bases left unmatched: 10. CDR1 is MNHEY and CDR2 is SMNVEV in the germline V gene (reference sequence). The length of the CDR3 is 17 residues. The CDR3 region is CASSPPGLAGIGYEQYF. Written as DNA, the CDR3 is TGTGCCAGCAGTCCCCCGGGACTAGCGGGAATCGGCTACGAGCAGTACTTC.

The V call is TRBV19, the J call TRBJ2-7; no clear D. Trimming stripped 5 bases from V and 3 bases from J, with 11 bases between. The CDR3 consists of 13 residues. The germline gives CDR1 LNHDA, CDR2 SQIVND (reference sequence). In nucleotides, the CDR3 is TGTGCCAGTAGTCCACCGGTTAGCTACGAGCAGTACTTC. It encodes CASSPPVSYEQYF.

V gene TRBV5-6 combines with J gene TRBJ2-1; 8 bases agree with TRBD1. The length of the CDR3 is 14 residues. Germline V gene data show CDR1 as SGHDT and CDR2 as YYEEEE. The V segment lost 2 bases and the J segment 6 bases; nucleotides outside the gene matches: 4. The CDR3 reads CASSLGTGGNEQFF. The CDR3 DNA reads TGTGCCAGCAGCTTAGGGACAGGCGGCAATGAGCAGTTCTTC.

The gene calls are TRBV5-6 and TRBJ2-2; 7 nucleotides match TRBD2. The CDR3 covers 17 residues. The germline CDR1 and CDR2 sequences are SGHDT and YYEEEE. The ends lost 0 bases at V and 5 bases at J; junction bases unmatched: 10. CDR3 bases: TGTGCCAGCAGCTTGGGCAGCGGGGACCCAAGAACCGGGGAGCTGTTTTTT. It yields the protein CASSLGSGDPRTGELFF.

Only a few counts were recorded for this clone. The chain couples TRBV3-1 (or the pseudogene TRBV3-2) to TRBJ2-5; 10 nucleotides agree with TRBD2. V was clipped by 3 bases and J by 2 bases; unmatched bases: 3. Per germline, CDR1 LGHDT and CDR2 YNNKEL (reference sequence). This CDR3 comprises 15 residues. The CDR3 sequence is CASSQGSGGQETQYF. The CDR3 bases are TGTGCCAGCAGCCAGGGTAGCGGGGGGCAAGAGACCCAGTACTTC.

This clone appeared a few times. The genes are TRBV10-3 and TRBJ2-1; TRBD2 agrees at 11 bases. V shed 5 bases and J 0 bases; nucleotides not matched to a gene: 3. Germline V CDR1 and CDR2: ENHRY, SYGVKD. The CDR3 length is 16 residues. The CDR3 spells CAISYSGGASYNEQFF. In DNA, the CDR3 is TGTGCCATCAGTTATAGCGGGGGGGCCTCCTACAATGAGCAGTTCTTC.

The chain recombines TRBV14 with TRBJ2-7; 9 nucleotides align to TRBD1. The CDR3 loop spans 13 amino acids. Per the germline V gene, CDR1 is SGHDN and CDR2 is FVKESK. V dropped 4 bases and J dropped 5; count of bases not matched to a gene: 3. CDR3 nucleotide sequence: TGTGCCAGCAGCCCGGACAGGGGCAACGAGCAGTACTTC. It yields the protein CASSPDRGNEQYF. The full variable domain, in which reference TRBV14 and TRBJ2-7 provide the parts outside the CDR3, is EAGVTQFPSHSVIEKGQTVTLRCDPISGHDNLYWYRRVMGKEIKFLLHFVKESKQDESGMPNNRFLAERTGGTYSTLKVQPAELEDSGVYFCASSPDRGNEQYFGPGTRLTVT.

The sample holds a few counts of this clone. The chain carries TRBV2 and TRBJ1-6, with D unclear. Trimming removed 6 bases from V and 10 bases from J, with 7 bases in between. This CDR3 is built from 11 residues. Per the germline V gene, CDR1 is SNHLY and CDR2 is FYNNEI. CDR3 bases: TGTGCCAGCAGGGAGACCTCACCCCTCCACTTT. It codes for CASRETSPLHF.

The chain carries TRBV7-8 and TRBJ2-3; TRBD2 agrees at 10 bases. V shed 2 bases, J shed 4 bases, and the junction held 6 bases outside the gene matches. CDR1 is SGHVS and CDR2 is FQNEAQ in the germline V gene. The CDR3 spans 16 residues. CDR3 DNA: TGTGCCAGCAGCTTATGGGCTAGCGGGAGTTCAGATACGCAGTATTTT. Protein: CASSLWASGSSDTQYF.

About this clone: The same CDR3 can be traced to other DNA sequences in this sample. The CDR3 DNA sequence: TGTGCCAGCAGCCCGGGGTACAATGAGCAGTTCTTC. Protein product: CASSPGYNEQFF. This chain connects TRBV3-1 (or the pseudogene TRBV3-2) to TRBJ2-1, with a weak D call TRBD2 (5 bases). The length of the CDR3 is 12 residues. V was pared by 4 bases and J by 4 bases, with 5 bases between. Germline CDR1 LGHDT, CDR2 YNNKEL (reference sequence).

The rearrangement links TRBV6-6 to TRBJ2-2, with 7 positions matching TRBD1. V shed 6 bases and J 0 bases; nucleotides not matched to a gene: 13. The germline V gene encodes CDR1 MNHNY and CDR2 SVGAGI (reference sequence). The CDR3 runs 18 residues. CDR3 protein: CASRRLLTGTANTGELFF. The DNA for the CDR3 is TGTGCCAGCAGACGACTCCTGACCGGGACAGCGAACACCGGGGAGCTGTTTTTT.

The chain uses TRBV4-1 and TRBJ1-1; TRBD1 matches at 12 bases. Germline-derived CDR1 and CDR2 are MGHRA and YSYEKL. The trim removed 4 bases at V and 5 bases at J, leaving 17 bases unmatched. This CDR3 contains 19 residues. The CDR3, as DNA: TGCGCCAGCAGCCTCGGGGGCCTAGGGACAGGGGGCTTTGGTACTGAAGCTTTCTTT. Translated, it gives CASSLGGLGTGGFGTEAFF.

V is TRBV11-3 and J is TRBJ2-7, with TRBD2 matching over 9 bases. Germline V gives CDR1 SGHNT, CDR2 YENEEA. The CDR3 runs to 14 residues. After removal of 5 bases from V and 2 bases from J, the junction contained 4 bases not matched to a gene. DNA of the CDR3: TGTGCCAGCAGCCCGACTAGCGGACCCTACGAGCAGTACTTC. Amino acids: CASSPTSGPYEQYF.

The genes are TRBV29-1 and TRBJ1-4; TRBD1 is a possible D gene (5 bases). The CDR3 sequence is 14 residues long. Trimming took off 7 bases at V and 7 bases at J, with 19 bases between the two ends. CDR1 is SQVTM and CDR2 is ANQGSEA in the germline V gene. The CDR3 DNA reads TGCAGCGCCAGCAGGCAGGGTCGAGGTGAAAAACTGTTTTTT. Its protein product is CSASRQGRGEKLFF.